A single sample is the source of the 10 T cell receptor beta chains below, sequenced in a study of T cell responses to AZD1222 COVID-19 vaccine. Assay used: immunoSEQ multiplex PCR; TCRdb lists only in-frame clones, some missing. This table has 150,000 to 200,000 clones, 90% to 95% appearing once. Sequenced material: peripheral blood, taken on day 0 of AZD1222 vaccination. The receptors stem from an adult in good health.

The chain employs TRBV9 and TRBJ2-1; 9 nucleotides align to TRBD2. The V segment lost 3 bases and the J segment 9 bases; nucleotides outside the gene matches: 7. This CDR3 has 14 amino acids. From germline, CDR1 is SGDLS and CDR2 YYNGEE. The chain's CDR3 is CASSDSSGNSEQFF. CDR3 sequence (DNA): TGTGCCAGCAGCGACTCTAGCGGGAATTCTGAGCAGTTCTTC.

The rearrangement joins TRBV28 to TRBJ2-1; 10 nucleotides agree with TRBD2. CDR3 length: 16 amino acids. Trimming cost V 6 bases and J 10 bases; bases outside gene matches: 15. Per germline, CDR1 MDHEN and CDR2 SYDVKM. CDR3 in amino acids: CASSLYGTSEYREQFF. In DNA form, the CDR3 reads TGTGCCAGCAGCCTCTACGGGACTAGCGAATATCGGGAGCAGTTCTTC. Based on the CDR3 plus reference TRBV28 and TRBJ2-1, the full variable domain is DVKVTQSSRYLVKRTGEKVFLECVQDMDHENMFWYRQDPGLGLRLIYFSYDVKMKEKGDIPEGYSVSREKKERFSLILESASTNQTSMYLCASSLYGTSEYREQFFGPGTRLTVL.

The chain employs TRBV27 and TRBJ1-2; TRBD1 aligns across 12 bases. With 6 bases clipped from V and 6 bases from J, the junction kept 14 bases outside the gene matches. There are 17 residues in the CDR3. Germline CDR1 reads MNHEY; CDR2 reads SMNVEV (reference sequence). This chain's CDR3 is CASRIRDRGPGVNGYTF. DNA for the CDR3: TGTGCCAGCAGGATCCGGGACAGGGGGCCAGGGGTGAATGGCTACACCTTC.

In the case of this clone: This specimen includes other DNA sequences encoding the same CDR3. The CDR3 loop reads CASSLVPGELFF. CDR3 DNA: TGTGCCAGCAGCTTAGTGCCCGGGGAGCTGTTTTTT. The chain recombines TRBV7-9 with TRBJ2-2; D remains unclear. This CDR3 is built from 12 residues. The germline V gene encodes CDR1 SEHNR and CDR2 FQNEAQ (reference sequence). V lost 1 base to trimming and J lost 6 bases, with 3 bases between them. Supplemented by reference TRBV7-9 and TRBJ2-2, the full variable domain reads DTGVSQNPRHKITKRGQNVTFRCDPISEHNRLYWYRQTLGQGPEFLTYFQNEAQLEKSRLLSDRFSAERPKGSFSTLEIQRTEQGDSAMYLCASSLVPGELFFGEGSRLTVL.

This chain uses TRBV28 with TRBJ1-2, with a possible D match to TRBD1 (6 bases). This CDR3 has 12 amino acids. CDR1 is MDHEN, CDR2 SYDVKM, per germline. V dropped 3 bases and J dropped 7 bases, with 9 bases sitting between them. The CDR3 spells CASSLQGSGYTF. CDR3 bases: TGTGCCAGCAGTTTGCAGGGGAGTGGCTACACCTTC.

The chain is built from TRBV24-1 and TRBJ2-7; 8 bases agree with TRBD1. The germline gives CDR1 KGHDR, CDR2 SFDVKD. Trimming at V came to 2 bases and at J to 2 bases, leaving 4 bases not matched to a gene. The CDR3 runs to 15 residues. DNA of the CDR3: TGTGCCACCAGTGATTCCCGGGACAGGACCTACGAGCAGTACTTC. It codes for CATSDSRDRTYEQYF.

CDR3 DNA: TGTGCCAGCAGTTTAGGGCCCTACGGGGAGCAGTTCTTC. It is translated as CASSLGPYGEQFF. The rearrangement links TRBV12-3 or TRBV12-4 to TRBJ2-1; D not certain. The V end lost 1 base, the J end lost 10 bases, and 11 bases lay between the germline ends. The CDR3 consists of 13 residues.

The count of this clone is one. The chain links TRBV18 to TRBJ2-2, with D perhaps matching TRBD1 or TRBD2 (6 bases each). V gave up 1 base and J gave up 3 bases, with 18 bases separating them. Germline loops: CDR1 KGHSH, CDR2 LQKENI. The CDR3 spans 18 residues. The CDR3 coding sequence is TGTGCCAGCTCACCACGAATTTCGGGGGCGTCGGACACCGGGGAGCTGTTTTTT. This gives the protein CASSPRISGASDTGELFF.

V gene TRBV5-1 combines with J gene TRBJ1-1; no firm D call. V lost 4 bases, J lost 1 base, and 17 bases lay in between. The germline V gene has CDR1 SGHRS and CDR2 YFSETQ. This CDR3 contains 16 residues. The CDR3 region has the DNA TGCGCCAGCAGCCACCCCACAAGGGCCCCGAACACTGAAGCTTTCTTT. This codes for CASSHPTRAPNTEAFF. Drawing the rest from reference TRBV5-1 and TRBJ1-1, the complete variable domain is KAGVTQTPRYLIKTRGQQVTLSCSPISGHRSVSWYQQTPGQGLQFLFEYFSETQRNKGNFPGRFSGRQFSNSRSEMNVSTLELGDSALYLCASSHPTRAPNTEAFFGQGTRLTVV.

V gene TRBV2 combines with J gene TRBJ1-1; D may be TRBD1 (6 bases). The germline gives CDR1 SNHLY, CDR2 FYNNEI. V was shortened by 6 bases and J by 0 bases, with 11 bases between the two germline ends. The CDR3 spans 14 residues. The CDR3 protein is CASRTSGVNTEAFF. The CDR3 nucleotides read TGTGCCAGCAGGACCTCAGGGGTGAACACTGAAGCTTTCTTT.